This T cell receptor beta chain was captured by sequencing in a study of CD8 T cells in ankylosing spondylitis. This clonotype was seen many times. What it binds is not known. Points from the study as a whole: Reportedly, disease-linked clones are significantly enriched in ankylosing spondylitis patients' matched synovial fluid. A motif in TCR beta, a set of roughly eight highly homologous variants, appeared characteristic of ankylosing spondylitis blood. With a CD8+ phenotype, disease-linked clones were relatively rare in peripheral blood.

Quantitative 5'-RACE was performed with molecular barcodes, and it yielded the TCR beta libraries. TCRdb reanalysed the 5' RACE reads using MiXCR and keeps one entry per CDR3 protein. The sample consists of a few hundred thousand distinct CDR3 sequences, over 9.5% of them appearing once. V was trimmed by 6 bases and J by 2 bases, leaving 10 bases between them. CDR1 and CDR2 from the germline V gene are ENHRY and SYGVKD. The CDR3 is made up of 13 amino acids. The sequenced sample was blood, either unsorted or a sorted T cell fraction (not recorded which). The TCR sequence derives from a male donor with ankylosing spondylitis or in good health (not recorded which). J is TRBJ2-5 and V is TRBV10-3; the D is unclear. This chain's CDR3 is CAISTVVQETQYF. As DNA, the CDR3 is TGTGCCATCAGCACGGTGGTGCAAGAGACCCAGTACTTC.